One and the same sample provided the 8 T cell receptor beta chains below, sequenced in a study of blood T cell repertoires in COVID-19. Assay used: immunoSEQ multiplex PCR; TCRdb lists only in-frame clones, some missing. The sample includes a few hundred thousand clones, roughly 90% seen only once; the top ten take around 6%. The sequencing input was peripheral blood. These receptors were taken from a man younger than 35 who had recovered from COVID-19.

The chain uses TRBV6-6 and TRBJ1-1, with 9 bases aligning to TRBD1. Germline V gives CDR1 MNHNY, CDR2 SVGAGI (reference sequence). CDR3 size: 13 residues. V was pared by 7 bases and J by 6 bases, with 6 bases of the junction left unmatched. CDR3 DNA sequence: TGTGCCAGCAATGCGGGACAGGGCGCTGAAGCTTTCTTT. Protein sequence: CASNAGQGAEAFF.

This clone has only a few counts. This chain joins TRBV30 and TRBJ2-2; 8 nucleotides match TRBD1. The V segment lost 5 bases and the J segment 1 base; nucleotides outside the gene matches: 0. The CDR3 length is 13 residues. Germline V lookup: CDR1 GTSNPN, CDR2 SVGIG (reference sequence). CDR3 bases: TGTGCCTGGGGACAGGGGAACACCGGGGAGCTGTTTTTT. It encodes CAWGQGNTGELFF. Looking up the rest from reference TRBV30 and TRBJ2-2 gives the full variable domain: SQTIHQWPATLVQPVGSPLSLECTVEGTSNPNLYWYRQAAGRGLQLLFYSVGIGQISSEVPQNLSASRPQDRQFILSSKKLLLSDSGFYLCAWGQGNTGELFFGEGSRLTVL.

The V gene is TRBV7-2, the J gene TRBJ2-7; D possibly corresponds to TRBD2 (5 bases). Looked up from germline, CDR1 is SGHTA and CDR2 is FQGNSA. V was cut by 1 base and J by 2 bases, with 12 bases left in between. The CDR3 runs to 15 residues. The CDR3 region is CASSLDGVGAYEQYF. The DNA for the CDR3 is TGTGCCAGCAGCTTAGACGGGGTAGGAGCCTACGAGCAGTACTTC.

This clone has only one observation. J is TRBJ1-1 and V is TRBV19; TRBD1 matches 8 bases. This CDR3 comprises 15 residues. Unmatched junction bases numbered 6, after V lost 5 bases and J lost 1 base. Germline V gives CDR1 LNHDA, CDR2 SQIVND (reference sequence). CDR3 sequence: CASSGQGTSNTEAFF. CDR3 bases: TGTGCCAGTAGTGGACAGGGAACCTCGAACACTGAAGCTTTCTTT. The variable domain in full, completed from reference TRBV19 and TRBJ1-1, reads DGGITQSPKYLFRKEGQNVTLSCEQNLNHDAMYWYRQDPGQGLRLIYYSQIVNDFQKGDIAEGYSVSREKKESFPLTVTSAQKNPTAFYLCASSGQGTSNTEAFFGQGTRLTVV.

The rearrangement links TRBV20-1 to TRBJ1-2; perhaps TRBD1 as D (5 bases). Trimming shortened V by 3 bases and J by 6 bases, and 17 bases separated the two germline ends. The CDR3 has 14 residues. Per the germline V gene, CDR1 is DFQATT and CDR2 is SNEGSKA (reference sequence). CDR3 in DNA: TGCAGTGCTAGTAGCAGCGACAGCCTGCATGGCTACACCTTC. Translating it yields CSASSSDSLHGYTF.

Turning to this clone: Relative to the germline gene, one junction end is altered; a read error may explain this. The V gene is TRBV7-7, the J gene TRBJ2-2, with D possibly being TRBD2 (5 bases). This CDR3 comprises 13 residues. The germline V gene encodes CDR1 SSHAT and CDR2 FNYEAQ (reference sequence). For the CDR3, the DNA is TGTGCTAGCAGCCCCCTGGGAGAGGGGGAGCTGTTTTTT. Its protein product is CASSPLGEGELFF. The variable domain in full, with the rest retrieved from reference TRBV7-7 and TRBJ2-2, is GAGVSQSPRYKVTKRGQDVTLRCDPISSHATLYWYQQALGQGPEFLTYFNYEAQPDKSGLPSDRFSAERPEGSISTLTIQRTEQRDSAMYRCASSPLGEGELFFGEGSRLTVL.

The V and J genes are TRBV9 and TRBJ2-6; the D gene is possibly TRBD2 (5 bases). The CDR3 is 15 amino acids. The V gene's germline CDR1 is SGDLS and CDR2 YYNGEE. Deletions cut 3 bases from V and 1 base from J, with 8 bases between. The chain's CDR3 is CASSASRSGANVLTF. The DNA of the CDR3 is TGTGCCAGCAGCGCTAGCCGATCTGGGGCCAACGTCCTGACTTTC. The entire variable domain, with the rest obtained from reference TRBV9 and TRBJ2-6, is as follows: DSGVTQTPKHLITATGQRVTLRCSPRSGDLSVYWYQQSLDQGLQFLIQYYNGEERAKGNILERFSAQQFPDLHSELNLSSLELGDSALYFCASSASRSGANVLTFGAGSRLTVL.

The rearrangement joins TRBV19 to TRBJ2-2; 7 bases map to TRBD2. The CDR3 has 15 residues. Germline-derived CDR1 and CDR2 are LNHDA and SQIVND (reference sequence). Trimming at V came to 5 bases and at J to 5 bases, leaving 8 bases not matched to a gene. CDR3 amino acids: CASSLTSTGTGELFF. The CDR3 DNA reads as TGTGCCAGTAGTCTGACTAGCACCGGAACCGGGGAGCTGTTTTTT.